One and the same sample provided the 18 T cell receptor beta chains below, sequenced in a study of STAT5B mutations in CD4+ large granular lymphocyte leukemia. Data came from immunoSEQ multiplex PCR; TCRdb stores just in-frame clones and leaves some out. The table has about 46,000 clones, about 80% seen once. Input material: CD4+ T cells from blood buffy coats. These receptors were collected from a human donor in good health.

The V gene is TRBV9, the J gene TRBJ1-5; D unresolved. CDR1 and CDR2 (germline): SGDLS, YYNGEE. The CDR3 loop spans 13 amino acids. Trimming removed 4 bases from V and 3 bases from J, with 8 bases in between. As DNA, the CDR3 is TGTGCCAGCAGCCAGCTTGACAATCAGCCCCAGCATTTT. It specifies CASSQLDNQPQHF.

This rearrangement joins TRBV5-1 to TRBJ1-2; D is undetermined. The germline V gene encodes CDR1 SGHRS and CDR2 YFSETQ. The CDR3 covers 14 residues. V lost 0 bases and J 7 bases, leaving 13 bases between the germline ends. CDR3 nucleotides: TGCGCCAGCAGCTTGGCGGACGGGCGTTTTGGCTACACCTTC. It yields the protein CASSLADGRFGYTF.

In DNA, the CDR3 is TGTGCCAGCACGGTCGAGCGGGGGAGCCAAGAGACCCAGTACTTC. Translated, it gives CASTVERGSQETQYF. The V and J genes are TRBV2 and TRBJ2-5, with 8 bases identical to TRBD2. This CDR3 is 15 amino acids long. Germline values: CDR1 SNHLY, CDR2 FYNNEI. Trimming took 7 bases from V and 1 from J; bases not matched to a gene: 8.

This clone was observed a handful of times. The rearrangement joins TRBV6-5 to TRBJ1-1; the D is unclear. This CDR3 spans 15 amino acids. The germline V gene has CDR1 MNHEY and CDR2 SVGAGI. The V end lost 5 bases, the J end lost 3 bases, and 16 bases lay between the germline ends. In nucleotides, the CDR3 is TGTGCCAGCAGTCTCCGGGATAGGAGGTACACTGAAGCTTTCTTT. Amino acid sequence: CASSLRDRRYTEAFF.

The CDR3 loop is CASSLYTRDRGPGANVLTF. The CDR3, as DNA: TGTGCCAGCAGTTTATACACGCGGGACAGGGGGCCTGGGGCCAACGTCCTGACTTTC. The rearrangement links TRBV28 to TRBJ2-6, with 12 bases fitting TRBD1. This CDR3 comprises 19 residues. Germline CDR1 MDHEN, CDR2 SYDVKM. V was pared by 1 base and J by 2 bases, with 6 bases of the junction left unmatched.

The rearrangement links TRBV5-5 to TRBJ2-7; no reliable D call. From germline, CDR1 is SGHKS and CDR2 YYEKEE (reference sequence). Trimming pared 4 bases from V and 2 bases from J, leaving 13 bases between. The CDR3 loop spans 14 amino acids. CDR3 bases: TGTGCCAGCAGCCCCCTTGTCGGGCCCTACGAGCAGTACTTC. Its protein product is CASSPLVGPYEQYF.

V and J are TRBV18 and TRBJ2-5; D is uncertain. This CDR3 has 13 residues. CDR1 and CDR2 (germline): KGHSH, LQKENI. V lost 1 base, J lost 2 bases, and 5 bases lay in between. The CDR3 reads CASSPRGQETQYF. The CDR3 nucleotides are TGTGCCAGCTCACCACGGGGTCAAGAGACCCAGTACTTC.

The chain uses TRBV11-2 and TRBJ2-7, with a tentative D call TRBD2 (6 bases). Germline V lookup: CDR1 SGHAT, CDR2 FQNNGV. This CDR3 contains 14 residues. Deletions cut 1 base from V and 2 bases from J, with 9 bases between. This CDR3 is CASSLVRGTYEQYF. CDR3 sequence (DNA): TGTGCCAGCAGCTTAGTGCGGGGTACCTACGAGCAGTACTTC.

This sequence joins TRBV29-1 and TRBJ2-7; TRBD1 aligns across 8 bases. The germline CDR1 and CDR2 sequences are SQVTM and ANQGSEA. The CDR3 sequence is 13 residues long. After removal of 4 bases from V and 2 bases from J, the junction contained 4 bases not matched to a gene. The CDR3 region is CSVGQGAPYEQYF. In DNA form, the CDR3 reads TGCAGCGTTGGTCAGGGGGCGCCCTACGAGCAGTACTTC.

The chain carries TRBV2 and TRBJ1-4; D is unresolved. This CDR3 is built from 14 residues. Trimming left V 6 bases short and J 4 bases short, with 12 bases between. Germline V gene sequence: CDR1 SNHLY, CDR2 FYNNEI. The CDR3 DNA reads as TGTGCCAGCAGAGACATTGCGGGTAATGAAAAACTGTTTTTT. This codes for CASRDIAGNEKLFF. Full variable domain (outside the CDR3, taken from reference TRBV2 and TRBJ1-4): EPEVTQTPSHQVTQMGQEVILRCVPISNHLYFYWYRQILGQKVEFLVSFYNNEISEKSEIFDDQFSVERPDGSNFTLKIRSTKLEDSAMYFCASRDIAGNEKLFFGSGTQLSVL.

The V and J genes are TRBV7-9 and TRBJ1-2; D remains ambiguous. Per the germline V gene, CDR1 is SEHNR and CDR2 is FQNEAQ (reference sequence). V was cut by 2 bases and J by 7 bases, with 8 bases left in between. CDR3 length: 12 residues. The CDR3 bases are TGTGCCAGCAGCTTACGGTGGGCTGGCTACACCTTC. This gives the protein CASSLRWAGYTF.

The chain employs TRBV5-4 and TRBJ2-1; D possibly corresponds to TRBD2 (7 bases). Trimming removed 10 bases at V and 0 bases at J, with 17 bases between. Per germline, CDR1 SGHNT and CDR2 YYREEE (reference sequence). The CDR3 spans 15 residues. CDR3 bases: TGTGCCGGATTGGGGGGGCCGAGCTCCTACAATGAGCAGTTCTTC. This translates into CAGLGGPSSYNEQFF.

This chain joins TRBV14 and TRBJ1-1; tentative D call: TRBD1 (6 bases). The V gene's germline CDR1 is SGHDN and CDR2 FVKESK. This CDR3 has 14 amino acids. The V and J ends lost 2 bases and 8 bases respectively, with 15 bases between them. The CDR3 protein is CASSQPGPGVEAFF. CDR3 nucleotides: TGTGCCAGCAGCCAACCAGGGCCAGGGGTAGAAGCTTTCTTT.

The CDR3 DNA reads as TGTGCCAGCAGCCAATTGGAGGACGGAGAGACCCAGTACTTC. Translated, it gives CASSQLEDGETQYF. The gene calls are TRBV4-2 and TRBJ2-5, with D possibly TRBD2 on 5 matching bases. The CDR3 totals 14 residues. The germline CDR1 and CDR2 sequences are LGHNA and YNFKEQ. Trimming pared 2 bases from V and 4 bases from J, leaving 11 bases between.

The gene calls are TRBV4-1 and TRBJ2-7; D may be TRBD1 (6 bases). The V and J ends lost 0 bases and 3 bases respectively, with 15 bases between them. The CDR3 has 16 amino acids. Germline V gene data show CDR1 as MGHRA and CDR2 as YSYEKL. CDR3 DNA: TGCGCCAGCAGCCAAGATGGCAGGGGTTTAATCTACGAGCAGTACTTC. This encodes CASSQDGRGLIYEQYF.

The chain has TRBV5-1 and TRBJ1-2; no definite D call. This CDR3 has 14 residues. Trimming left V 7 bases short and J 5 bases short, with 18 bases between. Germline V gives CDR1 SGHRS, CDR2 YFSETQ. In DNA, the CDR3 is TGCGCCAGCCGCCTCAGCCCATCAGAATATGGCTACACCTTC. Protein product: CASRLSPSEYGYTF.

DNA for the CDR3: TGTGCCAGCAGCTCACAGGGTGGCGGCTACACCTTC. It yields the protein CASSSQGGGYTF. The genes are TRBV7-6 and TRBJ1-2, with D perhaps TRBD1 (6 bases). CDR3 size: 12 residues. V was pared by 4 bases and J by 8 bases, with 11 bases between. Germline assignment: CDR1 SGHVS and CDR2 FNYEAQ.

V gene TRBV5-1 combines with J gene TRBJ2-7; D might be TRBD2 (5 bases). CDR3 length: 13 residues. CDR1 and CDR2 from the germline V gene are SGHRS and YFSETQ. V was clipped by 5 bases and J by 6 bases, with 15 bases between them. Written as DNA, the CDR3 is TGCGCCAGCAGTACCGGGGTCCTGGGCGAGCAGTACTTC. Translation gives CASSTGVLGEQYF.